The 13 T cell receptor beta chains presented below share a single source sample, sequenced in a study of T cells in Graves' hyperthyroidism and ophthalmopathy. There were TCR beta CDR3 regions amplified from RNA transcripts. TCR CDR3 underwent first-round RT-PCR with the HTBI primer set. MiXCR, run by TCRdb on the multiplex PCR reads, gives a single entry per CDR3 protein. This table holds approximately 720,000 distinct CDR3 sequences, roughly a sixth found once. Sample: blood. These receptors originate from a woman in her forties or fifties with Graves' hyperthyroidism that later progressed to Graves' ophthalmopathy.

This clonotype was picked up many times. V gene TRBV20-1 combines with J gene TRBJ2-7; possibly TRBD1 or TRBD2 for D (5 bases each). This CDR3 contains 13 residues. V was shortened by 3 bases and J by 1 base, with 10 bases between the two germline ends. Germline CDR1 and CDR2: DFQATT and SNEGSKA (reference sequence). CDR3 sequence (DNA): TGCAGTGCTAGTGGTGAGGGGTCCTACGAGCAGTACTTC. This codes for CSASGEGSYEQYF.

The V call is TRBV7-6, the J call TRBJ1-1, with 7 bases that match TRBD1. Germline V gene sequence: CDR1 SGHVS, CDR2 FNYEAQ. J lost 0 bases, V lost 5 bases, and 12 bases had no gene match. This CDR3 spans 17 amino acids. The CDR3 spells CASSPTVLDRLNTEAFF. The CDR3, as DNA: TGTGCCAGCAGCCCCACGGTCTTGGACAGGTTGAACACTGAAGCTTTCTTT.

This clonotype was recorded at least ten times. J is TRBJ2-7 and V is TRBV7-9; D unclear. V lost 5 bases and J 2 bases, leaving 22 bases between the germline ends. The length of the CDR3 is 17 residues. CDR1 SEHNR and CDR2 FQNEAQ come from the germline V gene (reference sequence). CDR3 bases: TGTGCCAGCAGCCCCTTGAAGTTCGGTGGTCAGGCCTACGAGCAGTACTTC. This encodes CASSPLKFGGQAYEQYF.

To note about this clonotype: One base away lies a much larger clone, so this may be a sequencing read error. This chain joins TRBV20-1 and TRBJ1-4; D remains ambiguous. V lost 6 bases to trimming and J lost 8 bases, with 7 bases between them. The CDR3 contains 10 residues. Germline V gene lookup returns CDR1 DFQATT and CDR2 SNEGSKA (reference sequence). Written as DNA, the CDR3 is TGCAGTGCCCCTGAAGAAAAACTGTTTTTT. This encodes CSAPEEKLFF.

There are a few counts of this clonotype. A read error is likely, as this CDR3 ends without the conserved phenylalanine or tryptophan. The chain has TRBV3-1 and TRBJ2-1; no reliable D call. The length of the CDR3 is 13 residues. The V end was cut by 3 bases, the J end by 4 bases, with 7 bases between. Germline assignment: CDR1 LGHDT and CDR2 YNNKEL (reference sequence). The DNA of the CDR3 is TGTGCCAGCAGCCACGGCATATACAATGAGCAGTTCTCC. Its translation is CASSHGIYNEQFS.

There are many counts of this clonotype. This CDR3 is CASSLEVGRTGANVLTF. Here the CDR3 DNA reads TGTGCCAGCAGCTTAGAGGTCGGTCGGACTGGGGCCAACGTCCTGACTTTC. V is TRBV11-2 and J is TRBJ2-6; D remains ambiguous. The germline gives CDR1 SGHAT, CDR2 FQNNGV. V was cut by 0 bases and J by 2 bases, with 11 bases left in between. The length of the CDR3 is 17 residues.

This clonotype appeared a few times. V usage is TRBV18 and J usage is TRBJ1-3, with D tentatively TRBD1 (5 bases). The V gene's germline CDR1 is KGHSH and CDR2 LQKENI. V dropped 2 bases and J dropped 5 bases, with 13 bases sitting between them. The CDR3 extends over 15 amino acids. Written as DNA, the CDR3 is TGTGCCAGCTCACCAGACAGAGTCGGGAGAAACACCATATATTTT. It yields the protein CASSPDRVGRNTIYF.

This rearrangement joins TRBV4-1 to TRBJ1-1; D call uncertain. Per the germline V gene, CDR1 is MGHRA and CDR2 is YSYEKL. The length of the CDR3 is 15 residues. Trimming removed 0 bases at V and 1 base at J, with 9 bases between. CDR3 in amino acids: CASSQDTQRNTEAFF. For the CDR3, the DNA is TGCGCCAGCAGCCAAGATACGCAAAGGAACACTGAAGCTTTCTTT.

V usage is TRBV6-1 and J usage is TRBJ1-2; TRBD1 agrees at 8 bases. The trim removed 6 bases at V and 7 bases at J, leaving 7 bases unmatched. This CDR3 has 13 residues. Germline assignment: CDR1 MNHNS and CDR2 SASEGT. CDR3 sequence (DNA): TGTGCCAGCAGCCCGCAGGGGGCGCGTGGCTACACCTTC. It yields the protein CASSPQGARGYTF.

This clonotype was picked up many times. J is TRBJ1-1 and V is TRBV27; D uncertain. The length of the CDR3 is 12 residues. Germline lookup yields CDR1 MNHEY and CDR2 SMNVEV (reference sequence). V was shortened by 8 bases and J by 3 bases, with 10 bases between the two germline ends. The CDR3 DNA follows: TGTGCCAGCTCTACCGGGGACACTGAAGCTTTCTTT. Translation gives CASSTGDTEAFF.

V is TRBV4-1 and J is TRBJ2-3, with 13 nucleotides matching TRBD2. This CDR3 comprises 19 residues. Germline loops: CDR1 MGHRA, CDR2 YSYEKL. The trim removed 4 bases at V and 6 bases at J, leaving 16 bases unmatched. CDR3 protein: CASSRTLAGGLIIIDTQYF. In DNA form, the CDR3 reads TGCGCCAGCAGCCGGACACTAGCGGGGGGGCTAATTATAATCGATACGCAGTATTTT.

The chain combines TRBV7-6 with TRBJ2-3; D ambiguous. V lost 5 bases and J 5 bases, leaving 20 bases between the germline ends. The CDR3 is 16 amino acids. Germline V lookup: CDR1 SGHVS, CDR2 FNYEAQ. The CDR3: CASSTNGPAALDTQYF. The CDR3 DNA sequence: TGTGCCAGCAGCACAAATGGGCCGGCAGCCTTAGATACGCAGTATTTT.

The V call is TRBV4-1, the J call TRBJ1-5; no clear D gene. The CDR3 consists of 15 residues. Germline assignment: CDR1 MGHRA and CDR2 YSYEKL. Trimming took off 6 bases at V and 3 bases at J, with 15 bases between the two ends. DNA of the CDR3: TGCGCCAGCAGTAAGACGGACCTATTCAATCAGCCCCAGCATTTT. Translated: CASSKTDLFNQPQHF.